This T cell receptor beta chain was found in a study of cytomegalovirus exposure and HLA in healthy donors. The germline V gene has CDR1 MDHEN and CDR2 SYDVKM. V was shortened by 5 bases and J by 0 bases, with 17 bases between the two germline ends. CDR3 length equals 17 residues. The PCR was carried out with 60 Vbeta primers and 13 Jbeta primers. The assay was immunoSEQ multiplex PCR, and TCRdb's table has in-frame clones only and misses some. Of around 170,000 clones in the sample, approximately 78% were seen once. The V and J genes are TRBV28 and TRBJ1-5; D unresolved. The specimen sequenced was PBMCs. The clonotype originates from a young woman in good health and CMV-seronegative. CDR3 sequence (DNA): TGTGCCAGCAGTACCCTCCTAGGCGTATATAGCAATCAGCCCCAGCATTTT. This gives the protein CASSTLLGVYSNQPQHF.